This is a list of T cell receptor beta chains from one sample in a study of T cell responses to AZD1222 COVID-19 vaccine. Clones were sequenced by immunoSEQ multiplex PCR, and TCRdb holds only the in-frame ones, with some missing. The profile shows some 140,000 clones, around 84% of them singletons. The source was peripheral blood, collected on day 0 of AZD1222 vaccination. The receptor source for this set is an adult in good health. Both conserved end residues are part of each CDR3. The D gene is left open where the match is weak. Where a row states a size, it is once, few, many or the class of an expanded clone; other rows omit it.

>TRBV7-9|NA|NA|TRBJ1-1
CASSLGQAFGEAFF
TGTGCCAGCAGCTTAGGCCAGGCGTTCGGGGAAGCTTTCTTT
>TRBV9|NA|NA|TRBJ1-1
CASSAGEGEAFF
TGTGCCAGCAGCGCGGGGGAGGGTGAAGCTTTCTTT
>TRBV5-4|NA|NA|TRBJ1-2
CASSLAEGFYGYTF
TGTGCCAGCAGCTTGGCGGAAGGGTTCTATGGCTACACCTTC
>TRBV7-9|few|NA|TRBJ1-1
CASSYRADTEAFF
TGTGCCAGCTCCTACAGGGCGGACACTGAAGCTTTCTTT
>TRBV6-6|NA|NA|TRBJ1-2
CASTYGDVNYGYTF
TGTGCCAGCACCTACGGAGACGTTAACTATGGCTACACCTTC
>TRBV13|few|NA|TRBJ2-1
CASSLRGNRFNEQFF
TGTGCCAGCAGCTTACGTGGGAACCGTTTTAATGAGCAGTTCTTC
>TRBV10-3|NA|NA|TRBJ1-2
CAISDQGSYGYTF
TGTGCCATCAGTGATCAGGGGTCCTATGGCTACACCTTC
>TRBV4-1|NA|NA|TRBJ1-1
CASSPRSRQDPEAFF
TGCGCCAGCAGCCCCCGCTCTAGACAGGACCCTGAAGCTTTCTTT
>TRBV5-1|NA|TRBD1|TRBJ2-2
CASKRETGGNTGELFF
TGCGCCAGCAAAAGAGAGACAGGGGGAAACACCGGGGAGCTGTTTTTT
>TRBV11-2|NA|TRBD1|TRBJ2-7
CASTDAGGGSSYEQYF
TGTGCCAGCACCGACGCAGGGGGCGGAAGCTCCTACGAGCAGTACTTC
>TRBV6-1|NA|NA|TRBJ1-1
CASSELGNTEAFF
TGTGCCAGCAGTGAATTAGGGAACACTGAAGCTTTCTTT
>TRBV6-5|NA|TRBD1|TRBJ1-1
CASSQDRQDRKAFF
TGTGCCAGCAGTCAGGACAGGCAAGACCGGAAAGCTTTCTTT
>TRBV6-1|NA|NA|TRBJ1-4
CASSEAVWGARNEKLFF
TGTGCCAGCAGTGAAGCGGTGTGGGGGGCGCGTAATGAAAAACTGTTTTTT
>TRBV9|NA|NA|TRBJ1-5
CASSVEDGGRPQHF
TGTGCCAGCAGCGTAGAGGACGGAGGGCGGCCCCAGCATTTT
>TRBV28|once|NA|TRBJ1-5
CASSSLGQPQHF
TGTGCCAGCAGTTCCCTAGGGCAGCCCCAGCATTTT
>TRBV2|few|TRBD2|TRBJ2-2
CASSKPSGGRTGELFF
TGTGCCAGCTCTAAACCTAGCGGGGGCCGCACCGGGGAGCTGTTTTTT
>TRBV19|NA|NA|TRBJ2-1
CASSGNYNEQFF
TGTGCCAGTAGTGGAAATTACAATGAGCAGTTCTTC
>TRBV29-1|NA|NA|TRBJ2-7
CSVGRPNSYEQYF
TGCAGCGTGGGCAGGCCGAATTCCTACGAGCAGTACTTC
>TRBV5-4|NA|NA|TRBJ2-3
CASSLGQERDTQYF
TGTGCCAGCAGCTTGGGGCAGGAGAGGGATACGCAGTATTTT
>TRBV5-1|NA|NA|TRBJ2-1
CASSLGTTEQFF
TGCGCCAGCAGCTTAGGGACAACTGAGCAGTTCTTC
>TRBV19|NA|TRBD1|TRBJ2-7
CASSKRTGAYEQYF
TGTGCCAGTAGCAAAAGGACAGGCGCCTACGAGCAGTACTTC
>TRBV9|NA|TRBD1|TRBJ1-2
CASSASFRGNGYTF
TGTGCCAGCAGCGCGTCGTTCAGGGGGAATGGCTACACCTTC
>TRBV28|NA|NA|TRBJ1-4
CASRAGGTNEKLFF
TGTGCCAGCAGGGCGGGTGGGACTAATGAAAAACTGTTTTTT
>TRBV5-1|NA|TRBD1|TRBJ2-1
CASRQAGQEPYNEQFF
TGCGCCAGTAGGCAAGCCGGACAGGAGCCTTACAATGAGCAGTTCTTC
>TRBV18|NA|NA|TRBJ1-6
CASALQGDSPLHF
TGTGCCAGCGCTTTACAGGGAGATTCACCCCTCCACTTT
>TRBV5-1|NA|TRBD1|TRBJ1-1
CASSLAGQGTEAFF
TGCGCCAGCAGCTTGGCAGGACAGGGGACTGAAGCTTTCTTT
>TRBV3-1/TRBV3-2|NA|NA|TRBJ2-5
CASSQWTVQETQYF
TGTGCCAGCAGCCAGTGGACAGTCCAAGAGACCCAGTACTTC